This T cell receptor (beta chain) was documented in a study of HIV-infected patients and healthy controls. TCRdb redid the calling of the 5' RACE reads with MiXCR, one entry per CDR3 protein. The sample has 70,000 or so distinct CDR3 sequences; about 16% are singletons. This clonotype has more than one count but fewer than ten. CDR3 length: 13 amino acids. The germline V and J ends were trimmed by 3 bases and 10 bases, with 15 bases remaining between them. The germline gives CDR1 LGHNT, CDR2 FRNRAP. The sequencing input was CD4+ T cells from blood. V gene TRBV12-5 combines with J gene TRBJ2-5; D remains unclear. The TCR comes from a human donor in good health. As DNA, the CDR3 is TGTGCTAGTGGTTTTAGTTCACTCGAATTCCAGTACTTC. Translation: CASGFSSLEFQYF.